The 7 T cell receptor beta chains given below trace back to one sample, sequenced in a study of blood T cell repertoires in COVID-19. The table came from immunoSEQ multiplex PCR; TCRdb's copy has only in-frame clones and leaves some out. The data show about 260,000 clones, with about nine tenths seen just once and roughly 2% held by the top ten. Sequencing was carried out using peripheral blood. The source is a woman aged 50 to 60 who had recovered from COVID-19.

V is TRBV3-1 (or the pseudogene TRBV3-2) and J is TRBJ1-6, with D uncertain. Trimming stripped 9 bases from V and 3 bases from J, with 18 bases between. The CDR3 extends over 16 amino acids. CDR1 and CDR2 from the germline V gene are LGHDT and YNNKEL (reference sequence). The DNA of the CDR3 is TGTGCCAGTAGCGCCCCAGCAGGATACTATAATTCACCCCTCCACTTT. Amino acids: CASSAPAGYYNSPLHF.

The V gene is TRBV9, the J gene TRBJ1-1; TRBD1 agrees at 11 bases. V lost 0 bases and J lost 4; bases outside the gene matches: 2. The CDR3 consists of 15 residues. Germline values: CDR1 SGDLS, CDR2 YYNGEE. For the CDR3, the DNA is TGTGCCAGCAGCGTAGGGACAGGGGGCGTCACTGAAGCTTTCTTT. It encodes CASSVGTGGVTEAFF.

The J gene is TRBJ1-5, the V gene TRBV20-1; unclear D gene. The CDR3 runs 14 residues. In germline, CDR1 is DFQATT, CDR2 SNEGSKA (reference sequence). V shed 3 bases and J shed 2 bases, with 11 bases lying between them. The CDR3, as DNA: TGCAGTGCTAGTGAGGGCTGGGGCAATCAGCCCCAGCATTTT. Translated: CSASEGWGNQPQHF.

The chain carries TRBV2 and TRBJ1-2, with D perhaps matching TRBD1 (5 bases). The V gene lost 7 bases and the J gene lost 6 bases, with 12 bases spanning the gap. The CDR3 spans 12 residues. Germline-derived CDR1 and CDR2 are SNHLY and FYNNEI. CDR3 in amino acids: CASTGGAHGYTF. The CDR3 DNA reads TGTGCCAGCACCGGGGGAGCCCATGGCTACACCTTC.

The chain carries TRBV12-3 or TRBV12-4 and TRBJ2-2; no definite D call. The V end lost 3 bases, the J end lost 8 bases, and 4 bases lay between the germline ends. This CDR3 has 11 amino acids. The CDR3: CASSFTGELFF. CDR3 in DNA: TGTGCCAGCAGTTTTACAGGGGAGCTGTTTTTT.

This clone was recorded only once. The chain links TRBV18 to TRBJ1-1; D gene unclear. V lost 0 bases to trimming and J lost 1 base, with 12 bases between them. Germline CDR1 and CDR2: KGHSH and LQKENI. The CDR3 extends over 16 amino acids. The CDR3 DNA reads TGTGCCAGCTCACCACCTCGGTGGGAGCCGAACACTGAAGCTTTCTTT. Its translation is CASSPPRWEPNTEAFF.

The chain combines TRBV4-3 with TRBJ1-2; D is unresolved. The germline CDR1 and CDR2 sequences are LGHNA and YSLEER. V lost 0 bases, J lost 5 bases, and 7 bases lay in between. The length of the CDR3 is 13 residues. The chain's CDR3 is CASSQDFNYGYTF. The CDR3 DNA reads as TGCGCCAGCAGCCAAGATTTCAATTATGGCTACACCTTC.